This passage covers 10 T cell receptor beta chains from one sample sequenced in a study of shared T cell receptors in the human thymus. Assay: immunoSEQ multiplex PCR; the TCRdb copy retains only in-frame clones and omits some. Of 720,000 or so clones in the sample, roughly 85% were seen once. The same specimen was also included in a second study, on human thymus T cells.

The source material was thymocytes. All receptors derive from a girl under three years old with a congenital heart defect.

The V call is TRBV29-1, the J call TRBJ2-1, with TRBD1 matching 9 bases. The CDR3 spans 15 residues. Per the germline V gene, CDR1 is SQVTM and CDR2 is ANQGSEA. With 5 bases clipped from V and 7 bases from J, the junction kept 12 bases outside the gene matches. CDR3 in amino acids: CSVSRDRAHGNEQFF. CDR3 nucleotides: TGCAGCGTTAGCCGGGACAGGGCCCATGGGAATGAGCAGTTCTTC.

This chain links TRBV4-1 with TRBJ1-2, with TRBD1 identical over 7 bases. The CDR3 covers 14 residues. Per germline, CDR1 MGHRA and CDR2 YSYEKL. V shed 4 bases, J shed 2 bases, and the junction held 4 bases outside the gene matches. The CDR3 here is CASSPDRDNYGYTF. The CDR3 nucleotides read TGCGCCAGCAGCCCTGACAGGGACAACTATGGCTACACCTTC.

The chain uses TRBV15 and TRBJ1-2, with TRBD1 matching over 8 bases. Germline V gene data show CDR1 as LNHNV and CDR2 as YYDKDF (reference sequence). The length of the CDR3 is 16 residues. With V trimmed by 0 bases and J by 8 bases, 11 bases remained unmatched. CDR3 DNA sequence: TGTGCCACCAGCAGAGACCCCTCTGGACAGGGAAAGGGCTACACCTTC. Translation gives CATSRDPSGQGKGYTF.

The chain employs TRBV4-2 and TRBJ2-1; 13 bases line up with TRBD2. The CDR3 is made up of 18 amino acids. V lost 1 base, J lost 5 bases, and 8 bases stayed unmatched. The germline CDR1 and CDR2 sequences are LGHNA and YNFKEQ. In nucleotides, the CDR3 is TGTGCCAGCAGCCAAGTAGCCGGGACTAGCGGGACCCACAATGAGCAGTTCTTC. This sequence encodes CASSQVAGTSGTHNEQFF.

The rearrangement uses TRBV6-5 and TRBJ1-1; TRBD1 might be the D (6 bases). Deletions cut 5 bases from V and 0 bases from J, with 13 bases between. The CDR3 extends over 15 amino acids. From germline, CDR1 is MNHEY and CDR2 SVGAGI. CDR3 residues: CASSTGQHMNTEAFF. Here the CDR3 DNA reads TGTGCCAGCAGTACAGGGCAGCACATGAACACTGAAGCTTTCTTT.

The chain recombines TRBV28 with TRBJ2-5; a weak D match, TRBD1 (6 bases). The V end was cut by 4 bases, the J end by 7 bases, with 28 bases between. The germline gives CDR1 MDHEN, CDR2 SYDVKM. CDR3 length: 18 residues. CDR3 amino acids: CASSYYRVRSRSSVTQYF. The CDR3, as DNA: TGTGCCAGCAGTTATTACAGGGTTCGTAGCAGATCATCCGTGACCCAGTACTTC.

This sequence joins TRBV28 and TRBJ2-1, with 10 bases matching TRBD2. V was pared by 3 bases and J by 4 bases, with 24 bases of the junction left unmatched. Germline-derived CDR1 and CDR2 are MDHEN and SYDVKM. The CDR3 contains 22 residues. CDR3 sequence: CASSFLLRGSGGPSTPYNEQFF. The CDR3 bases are TGTGCCAGCAGTTTCCTTCTTAGGGGTAGCGGGGGGCCCTCCACCCCTTACAATGAGCAGTTCTTC.

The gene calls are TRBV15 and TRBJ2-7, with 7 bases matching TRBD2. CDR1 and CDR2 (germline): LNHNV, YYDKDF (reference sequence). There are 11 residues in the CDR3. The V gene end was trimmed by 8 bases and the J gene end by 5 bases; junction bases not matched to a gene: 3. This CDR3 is CATQGGDEQYF. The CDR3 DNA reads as TGTGCCACCCAGGGAGGGGACGAGCAGTACTTC.

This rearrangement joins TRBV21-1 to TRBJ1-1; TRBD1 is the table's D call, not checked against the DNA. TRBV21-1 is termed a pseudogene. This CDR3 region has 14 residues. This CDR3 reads CASRPRGPNTEAFF. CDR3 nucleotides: TGTGCCAGCAGACCCAGGGGGCCTAACACTGAAGCTTTCTTT.

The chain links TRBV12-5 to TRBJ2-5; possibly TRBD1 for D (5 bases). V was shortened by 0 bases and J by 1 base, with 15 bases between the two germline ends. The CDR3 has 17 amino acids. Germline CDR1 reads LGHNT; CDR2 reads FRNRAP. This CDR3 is CASGLVPHTGVQETQYF. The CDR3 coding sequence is TGTGCTAGTGGTTTGGTCCCACATACAGGAGTCCAAGAGACCCAGTACTTC.